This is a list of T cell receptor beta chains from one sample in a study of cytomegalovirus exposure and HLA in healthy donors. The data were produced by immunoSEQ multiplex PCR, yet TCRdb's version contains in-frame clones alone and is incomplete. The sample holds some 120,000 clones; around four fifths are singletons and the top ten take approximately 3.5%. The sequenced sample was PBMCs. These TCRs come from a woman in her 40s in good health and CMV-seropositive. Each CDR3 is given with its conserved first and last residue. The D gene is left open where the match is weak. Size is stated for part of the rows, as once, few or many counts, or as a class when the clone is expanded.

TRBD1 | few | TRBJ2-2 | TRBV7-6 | TGTGCCAGCAGCTTAGTCTCTCCGACAGGGTCGATAGGGGAGCTGTTTTTT | CASSLVSPTGSIGELFF
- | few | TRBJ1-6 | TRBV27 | TGTGCCAGCAGTTCTTGGGAGGGGTTCTCCTATAATTCACCCCTCCACTTT | CASSSWEGFSYNSPLHF
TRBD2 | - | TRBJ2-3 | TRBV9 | TGTGCCAGCAGCGTAAATCTAGCGGGAAGGTCAGATACGCAGTATTTT | CASSVNLAGRSDTQYF
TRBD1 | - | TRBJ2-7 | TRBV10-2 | TGCGCCAGCAGTGAAGGCAGGGGGCGCTCCTACGAGCAGTACTTC | CASSEGRGRSYEQYF
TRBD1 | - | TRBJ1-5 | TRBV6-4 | TGTGCCAGCAGGACGGACAGGGAGTCTTATAGCAATCAGCCCCAGCATTTT | CASRTDRESYSNQPQHF
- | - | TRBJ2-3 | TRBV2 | TGTGCCAATGCCGACAGAACAGATACGCAGTATTTT | CANADRTDTQYF
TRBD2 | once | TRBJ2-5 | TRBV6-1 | TGTGCCAGCAGTGAAGGGCTAGCGGTGCTCGTTGAGCAGTACTTC | CASSEGLAVLVEQYF
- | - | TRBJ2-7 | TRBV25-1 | TGTGCCAGCAGTGAATATTTAGGGGCCGAGCAGTACTTC | CASSEYLGAEQYF
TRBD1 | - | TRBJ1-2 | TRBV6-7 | TGTGCCAGCAGAAATCTGGACAGGGCCCCCTATGGCTACACCTTC | CASRNLDRAPYGYTF
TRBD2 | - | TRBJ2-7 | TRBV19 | TGTGCCAGTAGTTCTCGGACTAGCGGGAGTTACGAGCAGTACTTC | CASSSRTSGSYEQYF
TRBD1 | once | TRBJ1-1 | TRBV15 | TGTGCCACCAGCAGTGGGGACAGGCGGGCTAATGAAGCTTTCTTT | CATSSGDRRANEAFF
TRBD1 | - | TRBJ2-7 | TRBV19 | TGTGCCAGTAGGGAGACAGGGATTACCTACGAGCAGTACTTC | CASRETGITYEQYF
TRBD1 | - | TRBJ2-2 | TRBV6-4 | TGTGCCAGCAGAGCACAGGGGGCGGCCGGGGAGCTGTTTTTT | CASRAQGAAGELFF
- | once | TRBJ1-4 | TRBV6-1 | TGTGCCAGCAGTGAGACCCCAGGGGCAGCAACTAATGAAAAACTGTTTTTT | CASSETPGAATNEKLFF
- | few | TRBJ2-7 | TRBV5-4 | TGTGCCAGCAGCTTGGACGCCCTTGGGGGGGAGCAGTACTTC | CASSLDALGGEQYF
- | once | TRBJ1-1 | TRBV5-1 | TGCGCCAGCAGAGCGGTGCACCTGAACACTGAAGCTTTCTTT | CASRAVHLNTEAFF
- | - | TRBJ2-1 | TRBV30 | TGTGCCTGGAGTGGGCCCATCGAGCAGTTCTTC | CAWSGPIEQFF
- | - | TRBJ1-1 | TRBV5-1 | TGCGCCAGCAAGGCGGGGAACACTGAAGCTTTCTTT | CASKAGNTEAFF
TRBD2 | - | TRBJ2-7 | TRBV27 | TGTGCCAGCAGTTACACGGGAGGGTTGGTCGAGCAGTACTTC | CASSYTGGLVEQYF
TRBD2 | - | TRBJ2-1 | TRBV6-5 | TGTGCCAGCAGTTACCGGCGGGAGTACAATGAGCAGTTCTTC | CASSYRREYNEQFF
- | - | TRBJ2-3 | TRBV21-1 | TGTGCCAGCAGCATGGCGGGCACAGATACGCAGTATTTT | CASSMAGTDTQYF
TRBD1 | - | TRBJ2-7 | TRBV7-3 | TGTGCCAGCAGCCCACAGGGGGGCGGCTCCTACGAGCAGTACTTC | CASSPQGGGSYEQYF
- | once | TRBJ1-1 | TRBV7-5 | TGTGTCAGAAGCTCCAAGGGGGGGCTATTTTTCAGTGAAGCTTTCTTT | CVRSSKGGLFFSEAFF
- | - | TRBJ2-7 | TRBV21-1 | TGTGCCAGCAGCCTTTTCGGTGGCGGGAGGTACGCCTACGAGCAGTACTTC | CASSLFGGGRYAYEQYF
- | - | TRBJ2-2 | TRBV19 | TGTGCCAGTATACCCACAGGCACCGGGGAGCTGTTTTTT | CASIPTGTGELFF
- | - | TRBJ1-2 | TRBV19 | TGTGCCAGCACCTCCGGGGTTAACTATGGCTACACCTTC | CASTSGVNYGYTF
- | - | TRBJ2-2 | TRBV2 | TGTGCCAGCAGACAAAGTGGGAACACCGGGGAGCTGTTTTTT | CASRQSGNTGELFF
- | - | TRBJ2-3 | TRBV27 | TGTGCCAGCAGTCCGACACTCACCCCTATAGCGGATACGCAGTATTTT | CASSPTLTPIADTQYF
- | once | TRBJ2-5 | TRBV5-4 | TGTGCCAGCAGCTTGGGAAGGGGCACAGAGACCCAGTACTTC | CASSLGRGTETQYF
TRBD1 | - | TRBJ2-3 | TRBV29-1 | TGCAGCGCCTTGATGGGAATCTTCCTACAGGGGAATACGCAGTATTTT | CSALMGIFLQGNTQYF
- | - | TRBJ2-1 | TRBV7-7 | TGTGCTAGCAGCAGGACCTTAGGGGCTTCCAATGAGCAGTTCTTC | CASSRTLGASNEQFF
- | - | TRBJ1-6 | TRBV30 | TGTGCCTGGAGTACGGGGGTCACCTATAATTCACCCCTCCACTTT | CAWSTGVTYNSPLHF
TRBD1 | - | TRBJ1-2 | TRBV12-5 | TGTGCTAGTGGAGCAACAGGGGAATACGGCTACACCTTC | CASGATGEYGYTF
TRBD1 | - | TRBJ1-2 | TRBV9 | TGTGCCAGCAGCGGTGGAGGGACAGGGGGATATGGCTACACCTTC | CASSGGGTGGYGYTF
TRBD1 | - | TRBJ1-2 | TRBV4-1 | TGCGCCAGCAGCCCGATACTGGGACAGTTATATGGCTACACCTTC | CASSPILGQLYGYTF
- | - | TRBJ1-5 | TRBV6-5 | TGTGCCAGCAGGTCAGCGTTAGGAATTCAGCCCCAGCATTTT | CASRSALGIQPQHF
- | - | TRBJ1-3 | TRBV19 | TGTGCCAGTAGTATAGCGGGGAGGAGCTCTGGAAACACCATATATTTT | CASSIAGRSSGNTIYF
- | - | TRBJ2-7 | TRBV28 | TGTGCCAGCAGTTTAAACTCCGACTACGAGCAGTACTTC | CASSLNSDYEQYF
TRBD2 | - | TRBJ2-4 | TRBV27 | TGTGCCAGCAGTCCCGCGGGGGTGGCCAAAAACATTCAGTACTTC | CASSPAGVAKNIQYF
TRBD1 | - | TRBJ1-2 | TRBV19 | TGTGCCAGTACACCCCCCTCGGACAGGGGGCATCAGGGCTACACCTTC | CASTPPSDRGHQGYTF
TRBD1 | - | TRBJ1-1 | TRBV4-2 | TGTGCCAGCAGCCAAGATGACAGGGGAACTGAAGCTTTCTTC | CASSQDDRGTEAFF
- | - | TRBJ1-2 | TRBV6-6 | TGTGCCAGCAGTAACAGAGTCGTTGGCTACACCTTC | CASSNRVVGYTF
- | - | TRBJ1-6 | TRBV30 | TGTGCCTGGAGTGCTGGGGGGAGGAATTCACCCCTCCACTTT | CAWSAGGRNSPLHF